Included here is one T cell receptor (beta chain) sequence, with context. What it recognizes is unknown. It may be a read error: a sequence one base away is much more abundant. The sample comes from a study of tumor and adjacent non-tumor tissue in lung cancer. Study in general: Patients comprised roughly 12 adenocarcinoma, a couple of squamous cell carcinoma and 1 small cell lung cancer. Each sample yielded approximately 4.2 million productive TCRbeta reads on average.

Whole-study results and caveats: In normal lung, the top 100 clones were significantly more dominant than in tumor. TCR diversity was significantly greater in tumor than normal lung tissue.

TCRbeta libraries were built with three rounds of nested PCR, modified from ARM-PCR. TCRdb reprocessed the multiplex PCR reads via MiXCR and lists one record per CDR3 protein. The sample lists tens of thousands of distinct CDR3 sequences, more than 65% seen once, with roughly 45% in the top ten. No cell sorting was done before RNA was extracted from the tissue. The normal lung tissue was taken more than 3 cm from the tumor edge. The CDR3 extends over 16 amino acids. Germline V CDR1 and CDR2: SGHNT, YYREEE (reference sequence). J was trimmed by 4 bases and V by 6 bases; bases with no gene match: 7. This chain connects TRBV5-4 to TRBJ2-3; TRBD2 agrees at 14 bases. The sample consisted of distant non-tumor lung tissue. The TCR sequence derives from a man in his sixties with non-small cell lung cancer. The CDR3 loop is CASIRRLAGGADTQYF. Here the CDR3 DNA reads TGTGCCAGCATCCGGCGACTAGCGGGAGGGGCAGATACGCAGTATTTT.